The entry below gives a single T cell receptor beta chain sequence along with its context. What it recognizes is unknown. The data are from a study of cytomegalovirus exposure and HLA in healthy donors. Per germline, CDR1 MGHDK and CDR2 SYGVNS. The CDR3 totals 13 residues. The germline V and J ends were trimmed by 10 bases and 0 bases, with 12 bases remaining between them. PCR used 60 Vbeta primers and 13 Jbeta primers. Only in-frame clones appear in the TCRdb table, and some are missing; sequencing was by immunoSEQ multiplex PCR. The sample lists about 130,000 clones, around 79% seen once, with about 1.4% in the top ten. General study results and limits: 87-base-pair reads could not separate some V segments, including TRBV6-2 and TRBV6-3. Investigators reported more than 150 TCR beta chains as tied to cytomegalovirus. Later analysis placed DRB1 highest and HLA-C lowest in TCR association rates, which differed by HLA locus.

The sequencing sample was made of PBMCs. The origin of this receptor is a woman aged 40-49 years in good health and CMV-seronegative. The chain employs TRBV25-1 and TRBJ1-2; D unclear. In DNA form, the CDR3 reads TGTGCCACAACGGACTCCCCTAACTATGGCTACACCTTC. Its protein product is CATTDSPNYGYTF.